The entry below gives a single T cell receptor beta chain sequence along with its context. CDR3 length: 15 residues. Germline V gene lookup returns CDR1 MNHEY and CDR2 SVGAGI. J lost 9 bases, V lost 6 bases, and 8 bases had no gene match. Participants came from some 26 US areas, aged about 18 to 100 years. Participants were placed into cohorts based on the clinical history they reported. These data originate in a study of blood T cell repertoires in COVID-19. Study in general: The origin of the acute and convalescent COVID-19 samples was the United States, Italy and Spain.

How the authors handled the data: Amplification with reference gene primers provided the estimates of nucleated cell counts. Sequencing was performed with immunoSEQ multiplex PCR; in TCRdb, only in-frame clones are kept and a portion is missing. The V and J calls and clone size are taken from that table; D and trimming were inferred from the DNA. This sample has hundreds of thousands of clones, with 75% to 90% found just once. The chain links TRBV6-5 to TRBJ1-6; 10 bases map to TRBD1. The source of this sequence is a woman under 30 who had recovered from COVID-19. The sequenced sample consisted of PBMCs or T cells enriched from blood (not recorded which). This chain's CDR3 is CASRHGQGEGSPLHF. The CDR3 DNA reads TGTGCCAGCAGACATGGACAGGGGGAGGGTTCACCCCTCCACTTT.